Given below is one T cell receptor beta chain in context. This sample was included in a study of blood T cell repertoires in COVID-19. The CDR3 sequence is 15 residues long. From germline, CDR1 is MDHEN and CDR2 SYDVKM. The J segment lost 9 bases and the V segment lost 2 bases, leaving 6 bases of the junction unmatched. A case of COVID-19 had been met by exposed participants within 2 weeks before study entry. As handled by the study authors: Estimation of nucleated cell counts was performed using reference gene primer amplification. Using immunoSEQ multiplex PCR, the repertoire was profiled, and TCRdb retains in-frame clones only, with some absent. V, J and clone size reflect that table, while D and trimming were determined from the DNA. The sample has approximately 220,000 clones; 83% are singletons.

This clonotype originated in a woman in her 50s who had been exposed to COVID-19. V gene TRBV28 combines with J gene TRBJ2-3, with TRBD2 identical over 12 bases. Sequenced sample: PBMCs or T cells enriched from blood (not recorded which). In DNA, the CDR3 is TGTGCCAGCAGTTTAGCTAGCGGGGGGGCCTTAACGCAGTATTTT. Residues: CASSLASGGALTQYF.